The 12 T cell receptor beta chains below were found in one sample sequenced in a study of molecular identifiers for immune sequencing clone quantification. TCRdb processed the PCR reads anew with MiXCR; each CDR3 protein has one entry. The sample contains about 320,000 distinct CDR3 sequences, under 25% of which appear only once. Input material: naive CD8+ T cells from blood, with Jurkat cell RNA spiked in. Subset of the sample: FACS-sorted CD8+CD4-CCR7+CD45RA+ naive T cells. The receptors were gathered from a human donor in good health. Some libraries in this study had Jurkat cell RNA spiked in.

This chain links TRBV6-2 or TRBV6-3 with TRBJ2-4; weak D call: TRBD1 (5 bases). Deletions cut 0 bases from V and 9 bases from J, with 12 bases between. CDR1 and CDR2 from the germline V gene are MNHEY and SVGEGT. The CDR3 sequence is 14 residues long. CDR3: CASSYSDTISIQYF. The CDR3 DNA reads TGTGCCAGCAGTTACTCGGACACGATCAGCATTCAGTACTTC.

Many counts were recorded for this clonotype. The chain has TRBV7-9 and TRBJ2-3; 10 bases match TRBD1. Germline CDR1 is SEHNR and CDR2 is FQNEAQ (reference sequence). Germline trimming cut 6 bases from V and 2 bases from J; bases unmatched to any gene: 8. This CDR3 spans 16 amino acids. CDR3 amino acids: CASSFLDRGHTDTQYF. CDR3 nucleotide sequence: TGTGCCAGCAGTTTTCTCGACAGGGGGCACACAGATACGCAGTATTTT.

This chain connects TRBV2 to TRBJ2-3; TRBD1 agrees at 8 bases. The germline CDR1 and CDR2 sequences are SNHLY and FYNNEI. The junction had 11 bases not matched to a gene; V was cut back by 6 bases and J by 0 bases. There are 17 residues in the CDR3. The CDR3 here is CASRSLAGTGSTDTQYF. The CDR3 bases are TGTGCCAGCAGAAGCCTGGCCGGGACAGGAAGCACAGATACGCAGTATTTT.

Concerning this clonotype itself: It may be a read error: a sequence one base away is much more abundant. The chain combines TRBV9 with TRBJ1-1, with D unresolved. The CDR3 has 12 residues. In germline, CDR1 is SGDLS, CDR2 YYNGEE. This chain's CDR3 is CAGSVEGLEAFF. CDR3 in DNA: TGTGCCGGCAGCGTAGAGGGTCTTGAAGCTTTCTTT.

This clonotype was recorded many times. The genes are TRBV4-1 and TRBJ1-4, with a tentative D call TRBD1 (6 bases). The ends were cut back, 1 base at V and 15 bases at J, with 18 bases in the middle. The V gene's germline CDR1 is MGHRA and CDR2 YSYEKL. The CDR3 is made up of 14 amino acids. This chain's CDR3 is CASSQGGGRGVVFF. Written as DNA, the CDR3 is TGCGCCAGCAGCCAAGGAGGGGGTCGGGGAGTGGTGTTTTTT.

The sample holds many counts of this clonotype. V usage is TRBV4-3 and J usage is TRBJ2-1; no clear D. Germline V gene sequence: CDR1 LGHNA, CDR2 YSLEER. The V end was cut by 0 bases, the J end by 7 bases, with 10 bases between. The CDR3 spans 14 residues. The CDR3 region has the DNA TGCGCCAGCAGCCAAGATCCGGGTAGAAATGAGCAGTTCTTC. As protein: CASSQDPGRNEQFF.

The rearrangement joins TRBV10-3 to TRBJ2-1; D is unclear. Trimming pared 3 bases from V and 8 bases from J, leaving 20 bases between. The germline gives CDR1 ENHRY, CDR2 SYGVKD. The CDR3 is 16 residues long. As DNA, the CDR3 is TGTGCCATCAGTGAAGGATTACTCCCCATTTTGGATGAGCAGTTCTTC. This gives the protein CAISEGLLPILDEQFF.

This clonotype has just a few counts. This chain connects TRBV19 to TRBJ2-6; 7 nucleotides match TRBD1. The CDR3 consists of 17 residues. V lost 6 bases and J lost 0; bases outside the gene matches: 8. CDR1 and CDR2 from the germline V gene are LNHDA and SQIVND (reference sequence). The DNA for the CDR3 is TGTGCCAGTAGCTCCGGGACAGTACCCTCTGGGGCCAACGTCCTGACTTTC. Protein: CASSSGTVPSGANVLTF.

This clonotype has a handful of counts. V is TRBV4-1 and J is TRBJ2-7; 9 nucleotides agree with TRBD1. J gave up 5 bases and V 1 base, and 9 bases lay outside the gene matches. The germline V gene has CDR1 MGHRA and CDR2 YSYEKL. The CDR3 totals 16 residues. This CDR3 reads CASSQGAGTGRHEQYF. The CDR3 DNA is TGCGCCAGCAGCCAAGGGGCCGGGACAGGGCGCCACGAGCAGTACTTC.

This chain joins TRBV27 and TRBJ2-7, with TRBD1 identical over 8 bases. Germline V gene data show CDR1 as MNHEY and CDR2 as SMNVEV (reference sequence). This CDR3 comprises 17 residues. The junction had 12 bases not matched to a gene; V was cut back by 5 bases and J by 0 bases. CDR3 amino acids: CASSPIPGTGHSYEQYF. The DNA for the CDR3 is TGTGCCAGCAGTCCCATCCCCGGGACAGGCCACTCCTACGAGCAGTACTTC.

This clonotype was observed a few times. The CDR3 is CSVEEGASNQPQHF. CDR3 DNA: TGCAGCGTTGAAGAGGGGGCCAGCAATCAGCCCCAGCATTTT. The chain combines TRBV29-1 with TRBJ1-5; a possible D gene is TRBD1 (6 bases). V gave up 0 bases and J gave up 1 base, with 7 bases separating them. This CDR3 is built from 14 residues. CDR1 is SQVTM, CDR2 ANQGSEA, per germline.

This clonotype was found many times. The chain uses TRBV19 and TRBJ2-5; D call uncertain. Looked up from germline, CDR1 is LNHDA and CDR2 is SQIVND (reference sequence). V lost 3 bases, J lost 7 bases, and 12 bases lay in between. The CDR3 has 13 amino acids. Here the CDR3 reads CASSIQHVGTQYF. The CDR3 coding sequence is TGTGCCAGTAGTATCCAGCATGTAGGGACCCAGTACTTC.